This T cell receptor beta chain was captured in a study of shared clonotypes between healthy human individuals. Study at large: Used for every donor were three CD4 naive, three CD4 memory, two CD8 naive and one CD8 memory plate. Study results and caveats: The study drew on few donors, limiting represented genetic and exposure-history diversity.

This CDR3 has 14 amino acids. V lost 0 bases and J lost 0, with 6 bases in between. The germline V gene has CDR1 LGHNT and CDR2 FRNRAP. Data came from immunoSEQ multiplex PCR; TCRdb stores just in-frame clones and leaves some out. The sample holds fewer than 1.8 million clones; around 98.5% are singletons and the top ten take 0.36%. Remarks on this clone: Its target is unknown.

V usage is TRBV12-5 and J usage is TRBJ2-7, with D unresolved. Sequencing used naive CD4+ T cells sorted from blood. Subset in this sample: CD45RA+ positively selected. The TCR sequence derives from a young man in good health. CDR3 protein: CASGLVHLSYEQYF. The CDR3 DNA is TGTGCTAGTGGTTTGGTGCACCTCTCCTACGAGCAGTACTTC. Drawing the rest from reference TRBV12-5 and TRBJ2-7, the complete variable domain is DARVTQTPRHKVTEMGQEVTMRCQPILGHNTVFWYRQTMMQGLELLAYFRNRAPLDDSGMPKDRFSAEMPDATLATLKIQPSEPRDSAVYFCASGLVHLSYEQYFGPGTRLTVT.